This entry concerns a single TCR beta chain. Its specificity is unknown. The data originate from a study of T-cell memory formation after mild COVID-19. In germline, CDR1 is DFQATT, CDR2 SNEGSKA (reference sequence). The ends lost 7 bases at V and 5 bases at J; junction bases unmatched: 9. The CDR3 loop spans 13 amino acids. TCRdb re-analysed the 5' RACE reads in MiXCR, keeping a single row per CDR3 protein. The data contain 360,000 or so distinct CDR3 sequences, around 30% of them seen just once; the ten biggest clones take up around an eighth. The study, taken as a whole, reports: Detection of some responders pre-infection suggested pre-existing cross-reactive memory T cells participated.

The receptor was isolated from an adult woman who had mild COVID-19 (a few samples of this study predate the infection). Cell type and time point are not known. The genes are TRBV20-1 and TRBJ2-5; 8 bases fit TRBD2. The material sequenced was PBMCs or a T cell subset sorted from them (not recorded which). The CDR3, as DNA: TGCAGTGGAAGCGGGAGTCGAGGCGAGACCCAGTACTTC. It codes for CSGSGSRGETQYF.